This note documents a single T cell receptor (beta chain) sequence. This CDR3 contains 13 residues. V was trimmed by 5 bases and J by 4 bases, leaving 13 bases between them. Per the germline V gene, CDR1 is SGHNT and CDR2 is YYREEE (reference sequence). The protocol was immunoSEQ multiplex PCR, while the TCRdb copy is restricted to in-frame clones and leaves out a portion. The sample holds a few hundred thousand clones, approximately 89% seen once. This sample was included in a study of blood T cell repertoires in COVID-19. Across the study: The samples span acute and convalescent COVID-19 from the United States, Italy and Spain. Sample material is recorded as cDNA or gDNA derived from T cells, B-cell-depleted T cells, or PBMCs.

The study drew participants aged about 18 to 95 years from about two dozen US areas. Cohort assignment relied on participant-reported clinical history. This TCR derives from a woman aged 35 to 49 with acute COVID-19. The sequencing input was PBMCs or T cells enriched from blood (not recorded which). The chain links TRBV5-4 to TRBJ2-7, with no clear D. CDR3 nucleotides: TGTGCCAGCAGTTCTGCGTTTGAGTACGAGCAGTACTTC. Encoded protein: CASSSAFEYEQYF.